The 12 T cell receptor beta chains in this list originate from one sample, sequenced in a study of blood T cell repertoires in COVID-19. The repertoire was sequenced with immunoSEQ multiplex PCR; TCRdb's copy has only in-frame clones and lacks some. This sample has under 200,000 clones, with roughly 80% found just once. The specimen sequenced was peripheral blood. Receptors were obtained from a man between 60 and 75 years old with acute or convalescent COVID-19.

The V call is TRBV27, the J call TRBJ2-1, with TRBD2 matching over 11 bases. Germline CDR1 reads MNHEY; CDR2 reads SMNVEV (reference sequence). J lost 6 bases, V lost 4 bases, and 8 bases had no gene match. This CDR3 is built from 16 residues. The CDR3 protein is CASSSPGTSGSNEQFF. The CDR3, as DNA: TGTGCCAGCAGTTCACCCGGGACTAGCGGAAGCAATGAGCAGTTCTTC.

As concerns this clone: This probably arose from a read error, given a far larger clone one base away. The CDR3 region is CASRRTSGGADTQYF. For the CDR3, the DNA is TGTGCCAGCAGGCGGACTAGCGGGGGGGCAGATACGCAGTATTTT. The V gene is TRBV25-1, the J gene TRBJ2-3, with 15 bases that match TRBD2. The CDR3 runs 15 residues. Losses at the gene ends were 6 bases for V and 4 bases for J; bases not matched to a gene: 2. Germline CDR1 and CDR2: MGHDK and SYGVNS. Variable domain in full (rest from reference TRBV25-1 and TRBJ2-3): EADIYQTPRYLVIGTGKKITLECSQTMGHDKMYWYQQDPGMELHLIHYSYGVNSTEKGDLSSESTVSRIRTEHFPLTLESARPSHTSQYLCASRRTSGGADTQYFGPGTRLTVL.

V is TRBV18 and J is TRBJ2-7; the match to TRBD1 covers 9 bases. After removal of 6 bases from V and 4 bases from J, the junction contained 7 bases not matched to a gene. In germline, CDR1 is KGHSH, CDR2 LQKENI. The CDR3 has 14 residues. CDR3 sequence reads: CASSSDRGVYEQYF. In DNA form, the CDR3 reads TGTGCCAGCTCTTCGGACAGGGGAGTTTACGAGCAGTACTTC.

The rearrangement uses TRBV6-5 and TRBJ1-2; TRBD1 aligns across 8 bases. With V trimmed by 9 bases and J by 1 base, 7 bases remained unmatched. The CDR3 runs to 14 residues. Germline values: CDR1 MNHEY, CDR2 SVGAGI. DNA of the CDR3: TGTGCCAGTTCGACAGGGGCCCTTAACTATGGCTACACCTTC. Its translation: CASSTGALNYGYTF.

CDR3 DNA sequence: TGTGCCAGCAGGTCCCCGGGGGAACCCGGGGAGCTGTTTTTT. Translation gives CASRSPGEPGELFF. The gene calls are TRBV6-5 and TRBJ2-2; D may be TRBD2 (6 bases). V was cut by 6 bases and J by 6 bases, with 14 bases left in between. Per germline, CDR1 MNHEY and CDR2 SVGAGI. The CDR3 has 14 residues.

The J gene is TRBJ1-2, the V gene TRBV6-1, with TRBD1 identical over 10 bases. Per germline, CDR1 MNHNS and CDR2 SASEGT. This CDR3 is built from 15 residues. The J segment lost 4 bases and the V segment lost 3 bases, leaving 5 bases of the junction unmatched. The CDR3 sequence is CASSDPGQGTYGYTF. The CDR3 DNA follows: TGTGCCAGCAGTGATCCGGGACAGGGGACCTATGGCTACACCTTC.

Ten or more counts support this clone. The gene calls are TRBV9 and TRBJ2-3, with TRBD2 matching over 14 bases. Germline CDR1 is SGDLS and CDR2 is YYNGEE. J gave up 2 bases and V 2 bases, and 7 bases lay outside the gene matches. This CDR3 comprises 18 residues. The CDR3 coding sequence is TGTGCCAGCAGCGTCCCGACTAGCGGGGGGGCCAACACAGATACGCAGTATTTT. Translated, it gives CASSVPTSGGANTDTQYF. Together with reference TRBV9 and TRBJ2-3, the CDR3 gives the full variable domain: DSGVTQTPKHLITATGQRVTLRCSPRSGDLSVYWYQQSLDQGLQFLIQYYNGEERAKGNILERFSAQQFPDLHSELNLSSLELGDSALYFCASSVPTSGGANTDTQYFGPGTRLTVL.

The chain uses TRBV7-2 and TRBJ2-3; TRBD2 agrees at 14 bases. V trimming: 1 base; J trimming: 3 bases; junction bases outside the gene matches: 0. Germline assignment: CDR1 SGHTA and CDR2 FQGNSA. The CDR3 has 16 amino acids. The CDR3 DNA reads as TGTGCCAGCAGCTTAGGGACTAGCGGGAGGACAGATACGCAGTATTTT. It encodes CASSLGTSGRTDTQYF.

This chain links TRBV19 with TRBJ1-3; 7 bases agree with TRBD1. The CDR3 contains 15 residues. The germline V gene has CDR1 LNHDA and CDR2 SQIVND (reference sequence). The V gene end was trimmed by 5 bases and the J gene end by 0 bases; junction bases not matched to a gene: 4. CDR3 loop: CASSGDSSSGNTIYF. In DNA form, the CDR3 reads TGTGCCAGTAGTGGGGACAGCTCCTCTGGAAACACCATATATTTT.

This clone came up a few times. The CDR3 region is CARSSQRRGTGQGRKAFF. The CDR3 nucleotides read TGTGCCAGAAGCTCTCAAAGGCGAGGTACCGGACAGGGGAGGAAGGCTTTCTTT. V is TRBV5-3 and J is TRBJ1-1; 9 nucleotides match TRBD1. TRBV5-3 qualifies as an ORF whose function is uncertain. The CDR3 runs to 18 residues. V shed 3 bases, J shed 11 bases, and the junction held 23 bases outside the gene matches.

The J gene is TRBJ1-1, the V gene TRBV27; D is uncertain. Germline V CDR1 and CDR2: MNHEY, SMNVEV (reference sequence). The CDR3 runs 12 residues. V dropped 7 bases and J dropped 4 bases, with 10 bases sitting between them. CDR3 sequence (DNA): TGTGCCAGCACTCGGGGAGGCACTGAAGCTTTCTTT. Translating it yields CASTRGGTEAFF.

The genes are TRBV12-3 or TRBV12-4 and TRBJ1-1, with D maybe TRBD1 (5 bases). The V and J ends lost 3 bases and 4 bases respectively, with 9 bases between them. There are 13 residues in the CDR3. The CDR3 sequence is CASSLGGGTEAFF. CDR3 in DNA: TGTGCCAGCAGTTTGGGGGGGGGCACTGAAGCTTTCTTT.